The present TCR beta chain was sequenced within a study of cytomegalovirus exposure and HLA in healthy donors. Germline values: CDR1 DFQATT, CDR2 SNEGSKA (reference sequence). The ends were cut back, 3 bases at V and 4 bases at J, with 7 bases in the middle. The CDR3 is 11 residues long. In this sample, this clone turned up a few times. The sample holds other DNA sequences that translate to the same CDR3. PCR used 60 Vbeta primers and 13 Jbeta primers. Assay used: immunoSEQ multiplex PCR; TCRdb lists only in-frame clones, some missing. The sample contains roughly 100,000 clones, about 75% of which appear only once.

The chain uses TRBV20-1 and TRBJ2-7; D is undetermined. The specimen was PBMCs. The TCR originated in a man aged 35-49 years in good health and CMV-seronegative. CDR3 DNA: TGCAGTGCTAGGTCCGGTTACGAGCAGTACTTC. The encoded protein is CSARSGYEQYF.